Below, 4 T cell receptor beta chains from the same sample are listed, as sequenced in a study of blood T cells in healthy people across ages. Combining a sample-barcoded 5' primer with a J-beta primer mix, a second PCR ran for about 7 to 11 cycles. TCRdb analysed the 5' RACE reads with MiXCR anew, one entry per CDR3 protein. The table lists about 1.1 million distinct CDR3 sequences, more than 30% of them singletons. The sequenced sample was blood. These receptors originate from a man aged 18 to 29 in good health.

The chain recombines TRBV24-1 with TRBJ2-1; unclear D gene. Trimming pared 4 bases from V and 5 bases from J, leaving 14 bases between. Germline-derived CDR1 and CDR2 are KGHDR and SFDVKD. The CDR3 length is 15 residues. The chain's CDR3 is CATSEENLGHNEQFF. The CDR3 coding sequence is TGTGCCACCAGTGAGGAGAACCTGGGCCACAATGAGCAGTTCTTC.

As DNA, the CDR3 is TGTGCCAGCAGTTACTCGGGTCGGGGCGTCACTGAAGCTTTCTTT. Residues: CASSYSGRGVTEAFF. The genes are TRBV6-5 and TRBJ1-1; a weak D match, TRBD1 (5 bases). V lost 0 bases, J lost 4 bases, and 12 bases lay in between. This CDR3 comprises 15 residues. The germline V gene has CDR1 MNHEY and CDR2 SVGAGI.

This clonotype was observed a handful of times. The chain joins TRBV29-1 to TRBJ1-2, with D possibly being TRBD1 (6 bases). Germline loops: CDR1 SQVTM, CDR2 ANQGSEA. The V and J ends lost 7 bases and 8 bases respectively, with 20 bases between them. The CDR3 extends over 13 amino acids. DNA for the CDR3: TGCAGCGCCCGCATTGGGGGGCCGGGAGGCTACACCTTC. Its translation is CSARIGGPGGYTF.

This clonotype has more than one count but fewer than ten. The chain is built from TRBV5-1 and TRBJ2-1, with TRBD2 as a possible D gene (5 bases). V was shortened by 3 bases and J by 15 bases, with 22 bases between the two germline ends. The CDR3 runs 14 residues. Germline V gene sequence: CDR1 SGHRS, CDR2 YFSETQ. CDR3 region: CASSSGLKMALSFF. DNA of the CDR3: TGCGCCAGCAGCTCAGGACTGAAAATGGCTCTATCGTTCTTC.